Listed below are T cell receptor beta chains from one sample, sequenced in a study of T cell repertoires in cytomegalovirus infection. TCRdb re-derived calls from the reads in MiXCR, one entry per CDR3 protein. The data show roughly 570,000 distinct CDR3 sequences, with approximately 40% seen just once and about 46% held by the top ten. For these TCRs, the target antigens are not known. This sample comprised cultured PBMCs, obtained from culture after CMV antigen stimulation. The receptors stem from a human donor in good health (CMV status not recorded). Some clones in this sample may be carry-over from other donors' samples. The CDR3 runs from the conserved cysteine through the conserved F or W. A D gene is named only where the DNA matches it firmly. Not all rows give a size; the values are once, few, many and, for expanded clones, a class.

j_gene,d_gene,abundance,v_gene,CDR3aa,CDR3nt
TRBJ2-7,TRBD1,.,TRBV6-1,CASSYDGTGSGEQYF,TGTGCCAGCAGTTACGATGGGACAGGGTCTGGGGAGCAGTACTTC
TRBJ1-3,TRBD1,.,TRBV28,CASSSTGDPSGNTIYF,TGTGCCAGCAGTTCGACAGGGGACCCATCTGGAAACACCATATATTTT
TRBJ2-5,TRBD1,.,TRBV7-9,CASSLGRQGQETQYF,TGTGCCAGCAGCTTAGGCCGACAGGGGCAAGAGACCCAGTACTTC
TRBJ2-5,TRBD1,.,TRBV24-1,CATSPGGAGETQYF,TGTGCCACCAGCCCAGGGGGCGCCGGGGAGACCCAGTACTTC
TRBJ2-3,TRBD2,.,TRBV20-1,CSATALAGGTDTQYF,TGCAGTGCTACCGCCCTAGCGGGGGGCACAGATACGCAGTATTTT
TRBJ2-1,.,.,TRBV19,CASSIGGRWNNGQFF,TGTGCCAGTAGTATCGGGGGGCGATGGAACAATGGGCAGTTCTTC
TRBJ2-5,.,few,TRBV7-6,CASSLTQTWGETQYF,TGTGCCAGCAGCTTAACCCAGACGTGGGGAGAGACCCAGTACTTC
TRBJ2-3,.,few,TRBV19,CASSPGGGVDTQYF,TGTGCCAGTAGTCCTGGGGGCGGGGTAGATACGCAGTATTTT
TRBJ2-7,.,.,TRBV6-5,CASSKDRPPDEQYF,TGTGCCAGCAGTAAGGACAGACCCCCCGACGAGCAGTACTTC
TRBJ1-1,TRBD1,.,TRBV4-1,CASSQRGQLNTEAFF,TGCGCCAGCAGCCAGAGGGGACAGTTGAACACTGAAGCTTTCTTT
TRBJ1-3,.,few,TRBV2,CASSFRGSGNTIYF,TGTGCCAGCAGCTTCCGGGGTTCTGGAAACACCATATATTTT
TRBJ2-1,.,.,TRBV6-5,CASSQRSPSNEQFF,TGTGCCAGCAGTCAACGATCACCCAGCAATGAGCAGTTCTTC
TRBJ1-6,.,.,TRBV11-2,CASTKRSSVPYNSPLHF,TGTGCCAGCACCAAGCGGTCCAGTGTACCTTATAATTCACCCCTCCACTTT
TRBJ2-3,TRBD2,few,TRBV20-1,CSAHGVSGIPSTDTQYF,TGCAGTGCCCACGGGGTTAGCGGGATACCCAGCACAGATACGCAGTATTTT
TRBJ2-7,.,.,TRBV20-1,CSARDLGHKSYEQYF,TGCAGTGCTAGAGATCTAGGGCACAAGTCCTACGAGCAGTACTTC
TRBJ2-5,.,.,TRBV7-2,CASSLSGTSETQYF,TGTGCCAGCAGCTTATCAGGGACGTCGGAGACCCAGTACTTC
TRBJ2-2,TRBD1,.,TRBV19,CASSTAGGFGGELFF,TGTGCCAGTAGTACGGCAGGGGGCTTCGGCGGGGAGCTGTTTTTT
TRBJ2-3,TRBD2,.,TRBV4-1,CASSQVWLADTDTQYF,TGCGCCAGCAGCCAAGTATGGCTAGCGGACACAGATACGCAGTATTTT
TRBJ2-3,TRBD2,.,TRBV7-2,CASSPSLAGGQDTQYF,TGTGCCAGCAGCCCAAGCCTAGCGGGAGGGCAAGATACGCAGTATTTT
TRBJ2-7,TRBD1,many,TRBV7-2,CASTTGDSPLEQYF,TGTGCCAGCACCACTGGGGACAGCCCCCTGGAGCAGTACTTC
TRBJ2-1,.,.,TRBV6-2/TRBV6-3,CASSLGHEQFF,TGTGCCAGCAGTCTCGGGCATGAGCAGTTCTTC
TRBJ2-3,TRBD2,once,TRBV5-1,CASSLPISGRALGTDTQYF,TGCGCCAGCAGCTTGCCGATTAGCGGGAGGGCCCTCGGCACAGATACGCAGTATTTT
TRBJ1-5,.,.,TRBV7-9,CASSHGAFNQPQHF,TGTGCCAGCAGCCACGGGGCCTTCAATCAGCCCCAGCATTTT
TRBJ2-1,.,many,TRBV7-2,CASSPGGYMGEQFF,TGTGCCAGCAGCCCCGGGGGATACATGGGTGAGCAGTTCTTC
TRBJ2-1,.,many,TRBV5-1,CASSPPPRIEQFF,TGCGCCAGCAGCCCCCCCCCGAGGATTGAGCAGTTCTTC
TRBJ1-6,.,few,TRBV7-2,CASSLDGTYNSPLHF,TGTGCCAGCAGCTTAGACGGGACGTATAATTCACCCCTCCACTTT
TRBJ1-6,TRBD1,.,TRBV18,CASSETGGDSPLHF,TGTGCCAGCTCAGAAACAGGGGGTGATTCACCCCTCCACTTT
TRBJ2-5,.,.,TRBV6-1,CASSDLMETQYF,TGTGCCAGCAGTGACTTAATGGAGACCCAGTACTTC
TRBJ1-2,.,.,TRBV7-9,CASSQDQGRGRLNYGYTF,TGTGCCAGCTCTCAGGACCAGGGGCGCGGGCGCCTTAACTATGGCTACACCTTC
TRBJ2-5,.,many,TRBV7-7,CASSLEGSGETQYF,TGTGCCAGCAGCTTAGAAGGCAGTGGGGAGACCCAGTACTTC
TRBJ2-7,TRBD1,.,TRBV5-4,CASSRTGQTYEQYF,TGTGCCAGCAGCAGGACGGGACAGACCTACGAGCAGTACTTC
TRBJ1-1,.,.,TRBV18,CASSPDLMNTEAFF,TGTGCCAGCTCACCAGATTTGATGAACACTGAAGCTTTCTTT
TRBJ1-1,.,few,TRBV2,CASSEVQMNTEAFF,TGTGCCAGCAGTGAAGTACAGATGAACACTGAAGCTTTCTTT
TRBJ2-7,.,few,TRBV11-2,CASSLVLAPLGEQYF,TGTGCCAGCAGCTTAGTGCTAGCCCCACTTGGCGAGCAGTACTTC
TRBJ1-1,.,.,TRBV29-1,CSTRQDFEAFF,TGCAGCACCCGGCAGGACTTTGAAGCTTTCTTT